This T cell receptor (beta chain) was identified in a study of cytomegalovirus exposure and HLA in healthy donors. Regarding the study as a whole: Equally common other TCR beta chains were less clonally expanded than HLA-associated ones, a later analysis found.

Note on this clone: Its matching antigen is unknown.

60 Vbeta and 13 Jbeta primers were used in PCR. Libraries were prepared by immunoSEQ multiplex PCR; TCRdb keeps only in-frame clonotypes and omits some of them. The sample holds more than 150,000 clones; more than 65% are singletons and the top ten take 2% to 2.5%. This receptor was taken from a woman aged 25 to 45 in good health and CMV-seropositive. Material for sequencing was PBMCs.

DNA for the CDR3: TGCGCCAGCAGCCAAGGTAGGGGGTCCTACGAGCAGTACTTC. Protein product: CASSQGRGSYEQYF. J is TRBJ2-7 and V is TRBV4-1; tentative D call: TRBD1 (6 bases). Germline-derived CDR1 and CDR2 are MGHRA and YSYEKL. V lost 1 base to trimming and J lost 1 base, with 8 bases between them. This CDR3 comprises 14 residues.